This TCR beta chain was captured by sequencing in a study of siplizumab effects on memory and regulatory T cells. Assay: immunoSEQ multiplex PCR; the TCRdb copy retains only in-frame clones and omits some. The table shows around 72,000 clones, with less than 95% occurring only once. The TCR sequence derives from a human donor in good health. The sample taken for sequencing was CD8+ T cells sorted from blood.

The CDR3 here is CASSFSGLPYEQYF. As DNA, the CDR3 is TGTGCCAGCAGTTTCTCGGGACTACCCTACGAGCAGTACTTC. The chain recombines TRBV27 with TRBJ2-7; 7 bases align to TRBD2. V trimming: 3 bases; J trimming: 2 bases; junction bases outside the gene matches: 4. The CDR3 consists of 14 residues. CDR1 is MNHEY and CDR2 is SMNVEV in the germline V gene (reference sequence).